The rows below give T cell receptor beta chains drawn from one sample of a study of blood T cells in healthy people across ages. Each CDR3 protein gets one entry after TCRdb re-called the 5' RACE reads with MiXCR. This repertoire shows 800,000 to 900,000 distinct CDR3 sequences, approximately 65% found once; its top ten account for about a quarter. Sequencing input: blood. All receptors come from a man aged 30-40 years in good health. The CDR3 runs from the conserved cysteine through the conserved F or W. D genes are given only for firm matches. Expanded clones are given a class, and other clones once, few, many or no size at all.

.	TRBV7-6	TRBJ2-3	TRBD1	CASSNTGATDTQYF	TGTGCCAGCAGCAACACAGGGGCCACAGATACGCAGTATTTT
.	TRBV11-2	TRBJ2-1	TRBD1	CASSPQTGGHNEQFF	TGTGCCAGCAGCCCGCAGACAGGGGGGCACAATGAGCAGTTCTTC
many	TRBV12-3/TRBV12-4	TRBJ2-5	.	CASSPRTNDETQYF	TGTGCCAGCAGTCCTCGGACTAATGATGAGACCCAGTACTTC
.	TRBV11-1	TRBJ2-1	.	CASSSTAYNEQFF	TGTGCCAGCAGCTCGACAGCCTACAATGAGCAGTTCTTC
.	TRBV4-3	TRBJ1-4	.	CASSQDGGDLSEKLFF	TGCGCCAGCAGCCAAGATGGAGGGGACCTTAGTGAAAAACTGTTTTTT
.	TRBV10-3	TRBJ2-6	.	CAISESRNSGANVLTF	TGTGCCATCAGTGAGTCTCGGAACTCTGGGGCCAACGTCCTGACTTTC
once	TRBV5-1	TRBJ2-7	.	CASSLVKRQGENEQYF	TGCGCCAGCAGCTTGGTAAAGAGGCAGGGTGAGAACGAGCAGTACTTC
few	TRBV7-8	TRBJ2-7	.	CASSLAQGTVYEQYF	TGTGCCAGCAGCTTAGCTCAGGGAACGGTCTACGAGCAGTACTTC
.	TRBV5-1	TRBJ1-2	.	CASSLGFGTVDGYTF	TGCGCCAGCAGCTTGGGGTTCGGAACAGTGGATGGCTACACCTTC
.	TRBV6-2/TRBV6-3	TRBJ2-7	.	CASSYSEPPGPRRPYEQYF	TGTGCCAGCAGTTACTCAGAACCTCCGGGACCCCGGAGGCCCTACGAGCAGTACTTC
.	TRBV28	TRBJ2-1	TRBD2	CASSLPAGGKNEQFF	TGTGCCAGCAGTCTCCCAGCGGGGGGGAAGAATGAGCAGTTCTTC
.	TRBV21-1	TRBJ2-1	.	CATPQGRSPIDNEQFF	TGTGCCACTCCCCAGGGTAGAAGTCCTATCGACAATGAGCAGTTCTTC
.	TRBV30	TRBJ2-7	.	CAWEYQGLEQYF	TGTGCCTGGGAGTATCAGGGACTTGAGCAGTACTTC
.	TRBV27	TRBJ2-7	TRBD1	CASSPQGIEQYF	TGTGCCAGCAGTCCACAGGGGATTGAGCAGTACTTC
.	TRBV4-3	TRBJ2-4	TRBD1	CASSPRDRVHDRNIQYF	TGCGCCAGCAGCCCCCGGGACAGAGTTCATGATCGGAACATTCAGTACTTC
few	TRBV2	TRBJ1-4	TRBD1	CASRDRAATNEKLFF	TGTGCCAGCAGGGACAGGGCAGCAACTAATGAAAAACTGTTTTTT
.	TRBV5-1	TRBJ2-1	.	CASSLTGEGNEQFF	TGCGCCAGCAGCCTGACCGGCGAGGGAAATGAGCAGTTCTTC
.	TRBV25-1	TRBJ2-5	TRBD2	CASSAYGLAGGHHQETQYF	TGTGCCAGCAGTGCATATGGACTTGCGGGGGGGCATCATCAAGAGACCCAGTACTTC
.	TRBV27	TRBJ2-4	.	CASSSRLEGHIQYF	TGTGCCAGCAGTAGTAGGCTGGAGGGGCACATTCAGTACTTC
once	TRBV6-5	TRBJ2-7	.	CASSYLQGPSYEQYF	TGTGCCAGCAGTTACTTACAGGGACCCTCCTACGAGCAGTACTTC
.	TRBV4-2	TRBJ1-2	.	CASSQEIDSNYGYTF	TGTGCCAGCAGCCAAGAAATCGACAGTAACTATGGCTACACCTTC
.	TRBV4-2	TRBJ2-5	.	CASSQESSLAPQETQYF	TGTGCCAGCAGCCAGGAGAGCTCCCTAGCTCCCCAAGAGACCCAGTACTTC
.	TRBV9	TRBJ2-5	.	CASSLRPNVETQYF	TGTGCCAGCAGCCTCAGACCTAATGTGGAGACCCAGTACTTC
.	TRBV6-5	TRBJ1-1	.	CASSYQVNTEAFF	TGTGCCAGCAGTTATCAGGTGAACACTGAAGCTTTCTTT
.	TRBV11-2	TRBJ2-7	TRBD1	CASSPPGDRVPYEQYF	TGTGCCAGCAGCCCCCCCGGGGACAGGGTCCCCTACGAGCAGTACTTC
.	TRBV7-2	TRBJ2-5	TRBD1	CASSLRMGTGALQETQYF	TGTGCCAGCAGCTTACGAATGGGGACAGGGGCCCTCCAAGAGACCCAGTACTTC
.	TRBV29-1	TRBJ2-7	TRBD1	CSAGQGNKQYF	TGCAGCGCTGGACAGGGTAATAAGCAGTACTTC
few	TRBV20-1	TRBJ1-6	.	CSAQASGSSYNSPLHF	TGCAGTGCCCAGGCATCGGGGAGCTCCTATAATTCACCCCTCCACTTT